This TCR beta chain comes out of a study of blood T cell repertoires in COVID-19 (dated by TCRdb to 2018 to 2021). Describing the broader study: Collaborator samples came from the United States, Italy and Spain and covered acute and convalescent phases of COVID-19. The prospective study material was composed of cDNA or gDNA derived from T cells, B-cell-depleted T cells, or PBMCs. Deeply sampled blood TCRbeta repertoires from subjects exposed to, actively infected with, or recovered from COVID-19 were included in the dataset. The repertoires were released in a freely available public database intended as a resource for research on the immune response to SARS-CoV-2. Samples came from the ongoing ImmuneRACE study (first 160 participants) plus 1,254 subjects from 6 global collaborators. Sample metadata almost always included a de-identified subject ID, COVID-19 status, age in years and sex. HLA class I and class II types, where available, came from metadata supplied by the sample provider rather than from assay-based typing. The paper as a whole reports these results and caveats: The amount of clinical and demographic metadata varied by source and participant and was provided uncurated.

Another Seattle source contributed samples from volunteer blood donors who had recovered from COVID-19. Each collaborating institution followed its own protocols to collect whole blood in K2EDTA tubes. Collaborator samples were shipped for TCRbeta analysis as frozen whole blood, isolated PBMCs, or DNA extracted from either sample type. Notes on this clone: The clone's antigen remains unknown. Base-call qualities are not available, and no considerably larger clone is one nucleotide away.

TCRbeta CDR3 regions were amplified from genomic DNA by means of the immunoSEQ Assay, a bias-controlled multiplex PCR. In the paper's pipeline: The number of nucleated cells in each sample was estimated from the amplification of reference gene primers within the assay. To quantify the absolute abundance of each unique TCRbeta CDR3 rearrangement, sequence reads were collapsed and filtered. Productive Simpson clonality was computed per sample as the square root of Simpson's diversity index over productive rearrangements. TCRdb retrieved this table from immuneACCESS and kept in-frame rearrangements only. Not all clones are present; in checked studies, unresolved V genes account for under half, and no reason is known for the remainder. V and J calls and clone size are those listed in that table; D and trimming were worked out from the DNA. The sample data list 250,000 or so clones, and about 91% of these were observed just once. Approximately 4.6% of the sample lies in the top ten.

V and J are trimmed by 6 bases and 0 bases, and the gene matches miss 8 bases of the junction. Its CDR3 holds 17 amino acids, cysteine through phenylalanine. Only the CDR3 DNA is retained, 51 bases long and in frame from the first base. CDR1 LNHDA and CDR2 SQIVND are derived from the germline V gene (reference sequence). The sample was peripheral blood. This receptor was obtained from a middle-aged woman who had recovered from COVID-19. The chain was built from TRBV19 and TRBJ2-1; 10 bases in between match TRBD2. The CDR3 is CASSATSGTFSYNEQFF. The sequenced DNA: TGTGCCAGTAGCGCAACTAGCGGGACCTTCTCCTACAATGAGCAGTTCTTC. With all but the CDR3 taken from the reference TRBV19 and TRBJ2-1 genes, the full variable domain is: DGGITQSPKYLFRKEGQNVTLSCEQNLNHDAMYWYRQDPGQGLRLIYYSQIVNDFQKGDIAEGYSVSREKKESFPLTVTSAQKNPTAFYLCASSATSGTFSYNEQFFGPGTRLTVL.